This TCR beta chain is drawn from a study of cytomegalovirus exposure and HLA in healthy donors. With respect to this clone: The junction does not match germline at one end; this may be a read error.

Germline V gene lookup returns CDR1 SSHAT and CDR2 FNYEAQ (reference sequence). The CDR3 spans 15 residues. Amplification used 60 Vbeta primers and 13 Jbeta primers. Data came from immunoSEQ multiplex PCR; TCRdb stores just in-frame clones and leaves some out. The sample yields about 140,000 clones, around 82% seen once. Each of the donors was a healthy bone marrow donor. This clonotype was sampled from a man in his forties or fifties in good health and CMV-seropositive. The sample consisted of PBMCs. The chain couples TRBV7-7 to TRBJ2-1, with TRBD2 matching over 11 bases. Here the CDR3 reads CASSPGLAGTNEQFF. CDR3 in DNA: TGTGCTAGCAGCCCCGGACTAGCGGGTACCAATGAGCAGTTCTTC.